Listed here are 18 T cell receptor beta chains from one sample, sequenced in a study of blood T cell repertoires in COVID-19. Assay used: immunoSEQ multiplex PCR; TCRdb lists only in-frame clones, some missing. The repertoire holds just over 150,000 clones, roughly 90% seen once, with nearly 5% in the top ten. The specimen sequenced was peripheral blood. These receptor sequences come from a man younger than 40 with COVID-19, enrolled during active disease.

The chain links TRBV4-3 to TRBJ2-7, with 7 bases fitting TRBD1. Unmatched junction bases numbered 11, after V lost 0 bases and J lost 3 bases. The CDR3 is 17 amino acids. CDR1 and CDR2 (germline): LGHNA, YSLEER. The CDR3 DNA reads TGCGCCAGCAGCCAAGATACCCGGACAGGTTTTGTCTACGAGCAGTACTTC. Translating it yields CASSQDTRTGFVYEQYF.

V and J are TRBV5-5 and TRBJ1-2; D ambiguous. This CDR3 is 14 amino acids long. Trimming took off 5 bases at V and 6 bases at J, with 17 bases between the two ends. Germline values: CDR1 SGHKS, CDR2 YYEKEE (reference sequence). The CDR3 here is CASRPPAVSDGYTF. Here the CDR3 DNA reads TGTGCCAGCAGACCCCCCGCAGTAAGCGATGGCTACACCTTC.

The rearrangement uses TRBV9 and TRBJ2-1, with D perhaps TRBD1 (6 bases). The germline V gene encodes CDR1 SGDLS and CDR2 YYNGEE. The CDR3 loop spans 15 amino acids. V shed 4 bases and J shed 1 base, with 12 bases lying between them. As DNA, the CDR3 is TGTGCCAGCAGCTCCCGGGACAATTCCTACAATGAGCAGTTCTTC. Translated, it gives CASSSRDNSYNEQFF.

The DNA of the CDR3 is TGTGCCAGCAGCGGGAACAGGGGGACGATTGAAGCTTTCTTT. Translated, it gives CASSGNRGTIEAFF. This sequence joins TRBV5-6 and TRBJ1-1, with 8 bases that match TRBD1. V lost 4 bases and J lost 7; bases outside the gene matches: 9. The CDR3 is made up of 14 amino acids. Germline V CDR1 and CDR2: SGHDT, YYEEEE.

The chain carries TRBV29-1 and TRBJ2-1, with TRBD1 as a possible D gene (6 bases). The V gene's germline CDR1 is SQVTM and CDR2 ANQGSEA. Trimming removed 1 base at V and 2 bases at J, with 12 bases between. There are 15 residues in the CDR3. The CDR3 loop is CSVEGGQGTYNEQFF. CDR3 DNA sequence: TGCAGCGTTGAAGGTGGCCAGGGGACCTACAATGAGCAGTTCTTC.

The chain couples TRBV5-1 to TRBJ1-5, with 9 bases lining up with TRBD1. Germline-derived CDR1 and CDR2 are SGHRS and YFSETQ. The ends lost 4 bases at V and 4 bases at J; junction bases unmatched: 6. The CDR3 has 15 amino acids. The CDR3: CASSPGTGMNQPQHF. In nucleotides, the CDR3 is TGCGCCAGCAGCCCGGGGACAGGGATGAATCAGCCCCAGCATTTT.

The rearrangement uses TRBV5-4 and TRBJ1-1, with D tentatively TRBD1 (6 bases). The V end was cut by 3 bases, the J end by 4 bases, with 13 bases between. The CDR3 runs 14 residues. The germline V gene has CDR1 SGHNT and CDR2 YYREEE (reference sequence). The CDR3 loop reads CASSSGGRTTEAFF. DNA of the CDR3: TGTGCCAGCAGCTCCGGGGGGCGGACCACTGAAGCTTTCTTT.

The rearrangement links TRBV30 to TRBJ1-5; D is ambiguous. Trimming stripped 0 bases from V and 4 bases from J, with 7 bases between. The CDR3 has 13 residues. Germline CDR1 GTSNPN, CDR2 SVGIG (reference sequence). The CDR3 sequence: CAWSVADNQPQHF. The DNA for the CDR3 is TGTGCCTGGAGTGTAGCGGATAATCAGCCCCAGCATTTT. Variable domain in full (rest from reference TRBV30 and TRBJ1-5): SQTIHQWPATLVQPVGSPLSLECTVEGTSNPNLYWYRQAAGRGLQLLFYSVGIGQISSEVPQNLSASRPQDRQFILSSKKLLLSDSGFYLCAWSVADNQPQHFGDGTRLSIL.

V is TRBV18 and J is TRBJ1-1; TRBD1 is a possible D gene (6 bases). The CDR3 spans 17 residues. Germline V gene lookup returns CDR1 KGHSH and CDR2 LQKENI. V was shortened by 3 bases and J by 4 bases, with 21 bases between the two germline ends. As DNA, the CDR3 is TGTGCCAGCTCACCTCAGGGATGGTACAGGGAGAGCACTGAAGCTTTCTTT. This gives the protein CASSPQGWYRESTEAFF.

The chain links TRBV28 to TRBJ2-3, with 12 positions matching TRBD1. This CDR3 region has 16 residues. Per the germline V gene, CDR1 is MDHEN and CDR2 is SYDVKM. V trimming: 4 bases; J trimming: 3 bases; junction bases outside the gene matches: 5. CDR3 in DNA: TGTGCCAGCAGTTCCCGGGACAGGGGGCAGACAGATACGCAGTATTTT. This translates into CASSSRDRGQTDTQYF.

This rearrangement joins TRBV19 to TRBJ1-2; 7 bases agree with TRBD1. V was pared by 3 bases and J by 2 bases, with 6 bases of the junction left unmatched. CDR3 length equals 15 residues. Per the germline V gene, CDR1 is LNHDA and CDR2 is SQIVND (reference sequence). The CDR3 loop is CASSIFHRGNYGYTF. CDR3 nucleotides: TGTGCCAGTAGTATTTTTCACAGGGGAAACTATGGCTACACCTTC.

The rearrangement joins TRBV5-4 to TRBJ2-5, with D possibly being TRBD1 (5 bases). Germline CDR1 SGHNT, CDR2 YYREEE (reference sequence). V gave up 0 bases and J gave up 2 bases, with 8 bases separating them. CDR3 length equals 14 residues. This CDR3 is CASSLVTEQETQYF. CDR3 in DNA: TGTGCCAGCAGCTTGGTGACAGAACAAGAGACCCAGTACTTC.

This chain connects TRBV7-7 to TRBJ2-7; a weak D match, TRBD2 (6 bases). This CDR3 has 15 amino acids. Looked up from germline, CDR1 is SSHAT and CDR2 is FNYEAQ (reference sequence). V was clipped by 1 base and J by 0 bases, with 10 bases between them. Here the CDR3 DNA reads TGTGCCAGCAGCTTAGGGGCGGGGCTCTCCTACGAGCAGTACTTC. This codes for CASSLGAGLSYEQYF.

DNA of the CDR3: TGCGCCAGCAGCCTTAAGATGGGCTATAAGAACACTGAAGCTTTCTTT. Translating it yields CASSLKMGYKNTEAFF. This chain joins TRBV4-3 and TRBJ1-1; no definite D call. V lost 4 bases and J lost 1, with 16 bases in between. CDR1 is LGHNA and CDR2 is YSLEER in the germline V gene. This CDR3 is 16 amino acids long.

This chain uses TRBV29-1 with TRBJ1-3, with no clear D. Trimming stripped 4 bases from V and 0 bases from J, with 10 bases between. The CDR3 totals 14 residues. Germline V lookup: CDR1 SQVTM, CDR2 ANQGSEA. The CDR3, as DNA: TGCAGCGTTGTCCCAGGTAGCTCTGGAAACACCATATATTTT. Protein sequence: CSVVPGSSGNTIYF.

The rearrangement links TRBV13 to TRBJ2-7, with D possibly being TRBD2 (5 bases). The CDR3 covers 16 residues. The germline gives CDR1 PRHDT, CDR2 FYEKMQ (reference sequence). V gave up 1 base and J gave up 6 bases, with 19 bases separating them. This CDR3 is CASSLESGGWGIEQYF. In DNA, the CDR3 is TGTGCCAGCAGCTTAGAGTCCGGAGGATGGGGAATCGAGCAGTACTTC. The full variable domain, its missing parts supplied by reference TRBV13 and TRBJ2-7, is AAGVIQSPRHLIKEKRETATLKCYPIPRHDTVYWYQQGPGQDPQFLISFYEKMQSDKGSIPDRFSAQQFSDYHSELNMSSLELGDSALYFCASSLESGGWGIEQYFGPGTRLTVT.

The chain carries TRBV6-1 and TRBJ1-3, with 7 bases matching TRBD1. The CDR3 spans 16 residues. The V segment lost 3 bases and the J segment 0 bases; nucleotides outside the gene matches: 5. From germline, CDR1 is MNHNS and CDR2 SASEGT. The CDR3 loop reads CASSEDRFYSGNTIYF. DNA for the CDR3: TGTGCCAGCAGTGAGGACAGGTTCTACTCTGGAAACACCATATATTTT.

The V call is TRBV6-2 or TRBV6-3, the J call TRBJ1-5; 9 bases agree with TRBD1. The CDR3 runs to 16 residues. Per the germline V gene, CDR1 is MNHEY and CDR2 is SVGEGT. The V segment lost 4 bases and the J segment 6 bases; nucleotides outside the gene matches: 10. This CDR3 is CASSFKDRGKGQPQHF. The CDR3 nucleotides read TGTGCCAGCAGTTTTAAAGACAGGGGGAAAGGTCAGCCCCAGCATTTT.